What follows describes a single T cell receptor beta chain. Its antigen is not known. The data were obtained in a study of cytomegalovirus exposure and HLA in healthy donors. CDR1 is SGHDT, CDR2 YYEEEE, per germline. This CDR3 spans 14 amino acids. V lost 4 bases, J lost 6 bases, and 3 bases stayed unmatched. Amplification used 60 Vbeta primers and 13 Jbeta primers. Per the original data handling: Unique TCR beta chains totaled some 81 million in a later count, with approximately 10 million of them shared. Some clones are missing from TCRdb's copy, which holds only in-frame ones; the method was immunoSEQ multiplex PCR. V and J calls and clone size are given by that table; D and trimming were obtained from the DNA. This table has roughly 56,000 clones, around 80% appearing once. Overall study results and limits: In a later analysis, specific HLA alleles were associated with approximately 17,000 TCR beta sequences at a 0.05 false discovery rate. In the analysis, some V segments, TRBV6-2 and TRBV6-3 included, were excluded as indistinguishable. The listing of 150 or so TCR beta chains classed them as cytomegalovirus-associated.

V is TRBV5-6 and J is TRBJ2-1; 11 bases are a match to TRBD2. The origin of this receptor is a man aged 50 or older in good health and CMV-seropositive. Sequencing input: PBMCs. CDR3 residues: CASSRGLAVNEQFF. Written as DNA, the CDR3 is TGTGCCAGCAGCCGGGGACTAGCGGTCAATGAGCAGTTCTTC.